These 8 T cell receptor beta chains share one sample of origin, sequenced in a study of blood T cell repertoires in COVID-19. Sequencing used immunoSEQ multiplex PCR; TCRdb keeps in-frame clones, though not all of them. The sample includes more than 300,000 clones, about 93% seen only once; the top ten take around 3.5%. Sequences were obtained from peripheral blood. The receptor source for this set is a woman aged 18-30 years who had recovered from COVID-19.

This chain links TRBV30 with TRBJ1-2; TRBD1 matches at 8 bases. The germline gives CDR1 GTSNPN, CDR2 SVGIG (reference sequence). This CDR3 is 15 amino acids long. Trimming cost V 1 base and J 4 bases; bases outside gene matches: 8. In nucleotides, the CDR3 is TGTGCCTGGAGTGATTACAGGGGGTTTGGCTATGGCTACACCTTC. This gives the protein CAWSDYRGFGYGYTF. The complete variable domain, with remaining parts taken from reference TRBV30 and TRBJ1-2, reads SQTIHQWPATLVQPVGSPLSLECTVEGTSNPNLYWYRQAAGRGLQLLFYSVGIGQISSEVPQNLSASRPQDRQFILSSKKLLLSDSGFYLCAWSDYRGFGYGYTFGSGTRLTVV.

The chain carries TRBV10-3 and TRBJ2-7, with 10 bases matching TRBD1. Per the germline V gene, CDR1 is ENHRY and CDR2 is SYGVKD. The CDR3 length is 14 residues. V lost 6 bases and J lost 3; bases outside the gene matches: 5. CDR3 region: CAISQGQGNYEQYV. CDR3 nucleotides: TGTGCCATCAGCCAGGGACAGGGGAACTACGAGCAGTACGTC.

The count of this clone is one. V and J are TRBV3-1 (or the pseudogene TRBV3-2) and TRBJ2-1, with D uncertain. Trimming left V 3 bases short and J 6 bases short, with 12 bases between. The CDR3 spans 14 residues. Germline V CDR1 and CDR2: LGHDT, YNNKEL (reference sequence). This chain's CDR3 is CASSQGVTSNEQFF. In DNA form, the CDR3 reads TGTGCCAGCAGCCAGGGCGTAACAAGCAATGAGCAGTTCTTC.

The chain is built from TRBV6-2 or TRBV6-3 and TRBJ2-1; 7 bases line up with TRBD2. V shed 0 bases, J shed 2 bases, and the junction held 7 bases outside the gene matches. The CDR3 extends over 17 amino acids. Germline values: CDR1 MNHEY, CDR2 SVGEGT. CDR3 region: CASSYSKRAGAYNEQFF. The CDR3 nucleotides read TGTGCCAGCAGTTACTCGAAGCGCGCGGGGGCCTACAATGAGCAGTTCTTC.

This CDR3 reads CASKRNGRPTYEQYV. The DNA of the CDR3 is TGCGCCAGCAAAAGGAACGGGAGGCCAACCTACGAGCAGTACGTC. The chain has TRBV10-1 and TRBJ2-7; TRBD2 matches 7 bases. This CDR3 has 15 amino acids. After removal of 7 bases from V and 2 bases from J, the junction contained 11 bases not matched to a gene. Germline assignment: CDR1 WNHNN and CDR2 SYGVQD (reference sequence).

Concerning this clone: One end of the junction varies from germline; a read error may be responsible. This sequence joins TRBV9 and TRBJ1-1; maybe TRBD1 (6 bases). The CDR3 length is 9 residues. The V gene's germline CDR1 is SGDLS and CDR2 YYNGEE. The CDR3 reads CASSNRAIF. CDR3 bases: TGTGCCAGCAGCAACAGGGCTATCTTT.

This clone was recorded a few times. The chain combines TRBV7-9 with TRBJ2-3; 8 bases align to TRBD1. Per germline, CDR1 SEHNR and CDR2 FQNEAQ (reference sequence). Germline trimming cut 1 base from V and 6 bases from J; bases unmatched to any gene: 6. CDR3 length: 15 residues. The CDR3: CASSLVAGGADTQYF. In DNA, the CDR3 is TGTGCCAGCAGCTTAGTGGCAGGGGGCGCGGATACGCAGTATTTT.

The gene calls are TRBV5-6 and TRBJ1-3; D unclear. V was cut by 5 bases and J by 0 bases, with 9 bases left in between. The CDR3 totals 14 residues. CDR1 and CDR2 from the germline V gene are SGHDT and YYEEEE. The CDR3 sequence is CASSPGHSGNTIYF. The CDR3 DNA reads TGTGCCAGCAGTCCAGGTCACTCTGGAAACACCATATATTTT. Complete variable domain (other parts from reference TRBV5-6 and TRBJ1-3): DAGVTQSPTHLIKTRGQQVTLRCSPKSGHDTVSWYQQALGQGPQFIFQYYEEEERQRGNFPDRFSGHQFPNYSSELNVNALLLGDSALYLCASSPGHSGNTIYFGEGSWLTVV.